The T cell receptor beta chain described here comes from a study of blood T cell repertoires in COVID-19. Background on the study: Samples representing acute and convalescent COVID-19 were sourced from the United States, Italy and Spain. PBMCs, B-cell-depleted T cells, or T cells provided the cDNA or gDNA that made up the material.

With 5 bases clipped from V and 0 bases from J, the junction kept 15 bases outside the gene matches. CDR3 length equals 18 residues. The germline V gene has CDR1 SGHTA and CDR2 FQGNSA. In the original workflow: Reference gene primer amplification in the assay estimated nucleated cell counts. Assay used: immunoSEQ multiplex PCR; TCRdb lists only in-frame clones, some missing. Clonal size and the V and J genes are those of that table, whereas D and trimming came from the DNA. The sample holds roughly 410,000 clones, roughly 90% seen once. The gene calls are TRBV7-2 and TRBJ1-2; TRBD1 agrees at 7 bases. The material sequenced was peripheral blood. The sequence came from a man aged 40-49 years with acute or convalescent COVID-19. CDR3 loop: CASSPIRQGVGANYGYTF. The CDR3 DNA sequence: TGTGCCAGCAGCCCCATAAGACAGGGTGTGGGGGCTAACTATGGCTACACCTTC.